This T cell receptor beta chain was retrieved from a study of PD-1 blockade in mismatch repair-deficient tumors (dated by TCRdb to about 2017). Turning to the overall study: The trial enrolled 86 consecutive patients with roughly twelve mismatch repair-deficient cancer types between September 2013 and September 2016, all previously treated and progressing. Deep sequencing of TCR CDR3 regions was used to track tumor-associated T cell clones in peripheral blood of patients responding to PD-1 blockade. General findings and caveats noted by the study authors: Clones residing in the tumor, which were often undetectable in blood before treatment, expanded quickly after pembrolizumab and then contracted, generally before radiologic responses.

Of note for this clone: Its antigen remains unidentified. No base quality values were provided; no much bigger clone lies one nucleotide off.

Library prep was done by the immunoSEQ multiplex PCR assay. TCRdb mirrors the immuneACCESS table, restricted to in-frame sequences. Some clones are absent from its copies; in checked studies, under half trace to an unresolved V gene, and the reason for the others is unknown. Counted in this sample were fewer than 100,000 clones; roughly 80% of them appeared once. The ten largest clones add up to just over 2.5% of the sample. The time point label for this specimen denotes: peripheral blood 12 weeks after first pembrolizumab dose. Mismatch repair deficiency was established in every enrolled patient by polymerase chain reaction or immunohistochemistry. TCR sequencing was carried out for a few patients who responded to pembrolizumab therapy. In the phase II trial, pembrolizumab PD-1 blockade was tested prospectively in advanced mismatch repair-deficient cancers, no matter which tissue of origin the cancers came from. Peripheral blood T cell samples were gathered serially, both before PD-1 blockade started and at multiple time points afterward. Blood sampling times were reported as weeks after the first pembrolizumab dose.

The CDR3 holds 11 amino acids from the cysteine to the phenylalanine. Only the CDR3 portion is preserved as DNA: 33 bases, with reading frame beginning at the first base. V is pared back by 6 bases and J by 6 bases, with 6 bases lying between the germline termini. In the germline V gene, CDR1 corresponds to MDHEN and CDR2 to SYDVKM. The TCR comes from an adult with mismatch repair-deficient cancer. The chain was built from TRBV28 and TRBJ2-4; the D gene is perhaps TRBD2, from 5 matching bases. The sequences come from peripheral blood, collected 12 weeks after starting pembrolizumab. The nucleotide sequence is TGTGCCAGCAGAGGAGGAAACATTCAGTACTTC. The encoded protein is CASRGGNIQYF.